A selection of T cell receptor beta chains follows, all from one sample in a study of blood T cells in healthy people across ages. TCRdb reanalysed the 5' RACE reads using MiXCR and keeps one entry per CDR3 protein. The table shows roughly 1,300,000 distinct CDR3 sequences, with 45% to 70% occurring only once. The sequenced sample was blood. The receptors stem from a man in his late teens or twenties in good health. Each CDR3 is given with its conserved first and last residue. A D gene is named only where the DNA matches it firmly. Clone size is stated in some rows and not others, as once, few, many or a class when expanded.

TRBD2,TRBV4-3,-,TRBJ2-7,CASSQDPASGRISYEQYF,TGCGCCAGCAGCCAAGATCCGGCTAGCGGGAGGATCTCCTACGAGCAGTACTTC
-,TRBV7-2,once,TRBJ2-7,CASSLGQYGVEQYF,TGTGCCAGCAGCTTAGGACAGTACGGTGTCGAGCAGTACTTC
-,TRBV4-2,-,TRBJ1-2,CASSPEVAGTLYGYTF,TGTGCCAGCAGCCCCGAAGTGGCCGGGACGCTTTATGGCTACACCTTC
-,TRBV5-1,-,TRBJ2-7,CASSISMISGHTEQYF,TGCGCCAGCAGCATCTCGATGATTTCAGGGCACACCGAGCAGTACTTC
-,TRBV6-2/TRBV6-3,many,TRBJ2-1,CASRDPGMSEQFF,TGTGCCAGCAGGGACCCAGGGATGAGTGAGCAGTTCTTC
TRBD1,TRBV4-2,-,TRBJ1-2,CASSQDGGDRVYSGYTF,TGTGCCAGCAGCCAAGATGGCGGGGACAGGGTTTACTCTGGCTACACCTTC
TRBD1,TRBV4-3,once,TRBJ2-7,CASSQQPGQATYEQYF,TGCGCCAGCAGCCAGCAACCGGGACAGGCCACCTACGAGCAGTACTTC
-,TRBV7-9,few,TRBJ2-7,CASSPVVLEQYF,TGTGCCAGCAGCCCCGTGGTATTGGAGCAGTACTTC
-,TRBV7-2,few,TRBJ1-2,CASSLDSGPPGYTF,TGTGCCAGCAGCTTAGACAGTGGCCCACCTGGCTACACCTTC
-,TRBV4-1,-,TRBJ2-2,CASSQGSADTGELFF,TGCGCCAGCAGCCAAGGATCGGCAGACACCGGGGAGCTGTTTTTT